What follows are 21 T cell receptor beta chains derived from one specimen sequenced in a study of blood T cell repertoires in COVID-19. TCRdb keeps only in-frame clones here, not all; method: immunoSEQ multiplex PCR. The sample lists approximately 170,000 clones, approximately 90% occurring once. Input material: peripheral blood. The receptors were gathered from a young man with COVID-19, enrolled during active disease.

The V and J genes are TRBV10-1 and TRBJ1-1; D ambiguous. Germline V gene lookup returns CDR1 WNHNN and CDR2 SYGVQD (reference sequence). The CDR3 is 15 residues long. Trimming took 2 bases from V and 3 from J, leaving 13 bases between them. The CDR3 protein is CASSEAGEIHTEAFF. CDR3 DNA: TGCGCCAGCAGTGAGGCCGGGGAGATACACACTGAAGCTTTCTTT.

The chain carries TRBV7-2 and TRBJ2-2; D might be TRBD1 (6 bases). CDR3 length equals 14 residues. Germline CDR1 and CDR2: SGHTA and FQGNSA. Trimming cost V 2 bases and J 8 bases, with 12 bases left between them. The CDR3: CASSLWQGLGELFF. The DNA for the CDR3 is TGTGCCAGCAGCTTATGGCAGGGGCTAGGGGAGCTGTTTTTT.

This chain joins TRBV7-9 and TRBJ2-6, with 7 bases matching TRBD1. Unmatched junction bases numbered 6, after V lost 1 base and J lost 0 bases. The CDR3 contains 18 residues. The germline V gene has CDR1 SEHNR and CDR2 FQNEAQ (reference sequence). The DNA for the CDR3 is TGTGCCAGCAGCTTAGACCGGGACAGAATCTCTGGGGCCAACGTCCTGACTTTC. Translating it yields CASSLDRDRISGANVLTF.

The chain recombines TRBV10-2 with TRBJ2-7; the D is unclear. The CDR3 spans 14 residues. V was trimmed by 2 bases and J by 0 bases, leaving 8 bases between them. Germline CDR1 WSHSY, CDR2 SAAADI. CDR3 sequence reads: CASSEAPSSYEQYF. The CDR3 bases are TGCGCCAGCAGTGAGGCACCCAGCTCCTACGAGCAGTACTTC.

This rearrangement joins TRBV13 to TRBJ2-1; 8 bases match TRBD2. Trimming took 3 bases from V and 10 from J; bases not matched to a gene: 11. Germline assignment: CDR1 PRHDT and CDR2 FYEKMQ (reference sequence). The CDR3 consists of 15 residues. CDR3 sequence (DNA): TGTGCCAGCAGCTTCAGGGGACTAGAGGGCCTGGAGCAGTTCTTC. This codes for CASSFRGLEGLEQFF.

The gene calls are TRBV28 and TRBJ1-1; D not resolved. This CDR3 has 12 residues. Germline V gene lookup returns CDR1 MDHEN and CDR2 SYDVKM. The germline V and J ends were trimmed by 10 bases and 0 bases, with 9 bases remaining between them. CDR3 in amino acids: CATGSMNTEAFF. DNA of the CDR3: TGTGCCACGGGGAGCATGAACACTGAAGCTTTCTTT.

This sequence joins TRBV6-5 and TRBJ1-5; no definite D call. The germline CDR1 and CDR2 sequences are MNHEY and SVGAGI. The length of the CDR3 is 13 residues. Trimming left V 2 bases short and J 9 bases short, with 11 bases between. CDR3: CASSYRFSGPQHF. For the CDR3, the DNA is TGTGCCAGCAGTTACCGGTTCTCGGGGCCCCAGCATTTT.

The chain combines TRBV2 with TRBJ2-7; TRBD1 agrees at 7 bases. Trimming at V came to 8 bases and at J to 3 bases, leaving 4 bases not matched to a gene. The CDR3 loop spans 12 amino acids. Germline V gene sequence: CDR1 SNHLY, CDR2 FYNNEI. CDR3: CASLGTVYEQYF. The CDR3 nucleotides are TGTGCCAGCCTTGGGACAGTCTACGAGCAGTACTTC.

This chain connects TRBV27 to TRBJ2-7; unclear D gene. CDR3 length: 15 residues. Trimming took off 5 bases at V and 2 bases at J, with 16 bases between the two ends. Germline values: CDR1 MNHEY, CDR2 SMNVEV (reference sequence). This CDR3 is CASSLGVVKTYEQYF. The CDR3 DNA sequence: TGTGCCAGCAGTCTAGGAGTCGTGAAAACCTACGAGCAGTACTTC.

The chain carries TRBV6-2 or TRBV6-3 and TRBJ2-7; D is unclear. V was cut by 3 bases and J by 10 bases, with 10 bases left in between. The CDR3 extends over 11 amino acids. Per the germline V gene, CDR1 is MNHEY and CDR2 is SVGEGT. CDR3 amino acids: CASSYGGKQYF. In DNA, the CDR3 is TGTGCCAGCAGTTATGGCGGTAAACAGTACTTC.

The CDR3 nucleotides read TGCGCCAGCAGCCTATTCTCTCGGGGCGGGAGGGCCCTTGAGCAGTTCTTC. Protein: CASSLFSRGGRALEQFF. This rearrangement joins TRBV4-3 to TRBJ2-1; 9 bases line up with TRBD2. Trimming removed 4 bases from V and 9 bases from J; junction bases left unmatched: 16. The CDR3 runs to 17 residues. Germline-derived CDR1 and CDR2 are LGHNA and YSLEER.

A single count supports this clone. V gene TRBV29-1 combines with J gene TRBJ2-7, with D possibly matching TRBD1 (6 bases). Germline-derived CDR1 and CDR2 are SQVTM and ANQGSEA. V lost 4 bases to trimming and J lost 9 bases, with 19 bases between them. This CDR3 has 13 amino acids. The CDR3 DNA reads as TGCAGCGTTGTCGGACCACAGGGCTCTGGGCAGTACTTC. It encodes CSVVGPQGSGQYF.

V usage is TRBV4-2 and J usage is TRBJ1-1, with D maybe TRBD1 (5 bases). V was pared by 2 bases and J by 5 bases, with 6 bases between. The CDR3 sequence is 12 residues long. Per the germline V gene, CDR1 is LGHNA and CDR2 is YNFKEQ. The chain's CDR3 is CASSQQGTEAFF. The CDR3, as DNA: TGTGCCAGCAGCCAACAGGGTACTGAAGCTTTCTTT.

The chain is built from TRBV4-2 and TRBJ2-7, with D unclear. Germline V gene lookup returns CDR1 LGHNA and CDR2 YNFKEQ. Between the trimmed V and J ends, which lost 2 bases and 0 bases, there was a span of 8 bases. The CDR3 covers 14 residues. CDR3 DNA: TGTGCCAGCAGCCAAATGCCAGGCTCCTACGAGCAGTACTTC. Translating gives CASSQMPGSYEQYF.

The J gene is TRBJ1-1, the V gene TRBV2, with 9 bases matching TRBD1. The V gene's germline CDR1 is SNHLY and CDR2 FYNNEI. This CDR3 comprises 15 residues. V shed 6 bases and J 1 base; nucleotides not matched to a gene: 6. CDR3 bases: TGTGCCAGCAGGGGGACGGGACAGGGGAACACTGAAGCTTTCTTT. Protein sequence: CASRGTGQGNTEAFF. The full variable domain, with the rest looked up from reference TRBV2 and TRBJ1-1, is EPEVTQTPSHQVTQMGQEVILRCVPISNHLYFYWYRQILGQKVEFLVSFYNNEISEKSEIFDDQFSVERPDGSNFTLKIRSTKLEDSAMYFCASRGTGQGNTEAFFGQGTRLTVV.

The J gene is TRBJ2-1, the V gene TRBV24-1, with D hard to call. V was clipped by 4 bases and J by 2 bases, with 5 bases between them. The CDR3 is made up of 13 amino acids. Germline V gives CDR1 KGHDR, CDR2 SFDVKD. CDR3 region: CATSDPTYNEQFF. CDR3 coding DNA: TGTGCCACCAGTGACCCAACCTACAATGAGCAGTTCTTC.

For this clone: The germline gene is not matched at one end of the junction; a read error may be the cause. The gene calls are TRBV7-2 and TRBJ1-4; 7 nucleotides align to TRBD1. The CDR3 is made up of 17 amino acids. Looked up from germline, CDR1 is SGHTA and CDR2 is FQGNSA. DNA of the CDR3: TGTGCCAGCAGCTTAGGGTTCTACAGGGGCCTAAATGAAAAACTGCTTTTT. Translation: CASSLGFYRGLNEKLLF.

The rearrangement links TRBV27 to TRBJ2-7, with 10 positions matching TRBD2. The CDR3 runs 14 residues. Germline V gene lookup returns CDR1 MNHEY and CDR2 SMNVEV (reference sequence). The trim removed 5 bases at V and 4 bases at J, leaving 5 bases unmatched. The CDR3 DNA sequence: TGTGCCAGCAGTCCGGGACTAGCGAGTTACGAGCAGTACTTC. Its protein is CASSPGLASYEQYF.

The CDR3 reads CASSELASPEQFF. The DNA for the CDR3 is TGTGCCAGCAGTGAGCTAGCCTCCCCTGAGCAGTTCTTC. This sequence joins TRBV2 and TRBJ2-1, with a possible D match to TRBD2 (5 bases). Germline CDR1 SNHLY, CDR2 FYNNEI. The length of the CDR3 is 13 residues. V was pared by 3 bases and J by 9 bases, with 12 bases between.

This clone was seen a single time. The rearrangement uses TRBV25-1 and TRBJ1-5; D not resolved. Germline CDR1 reads MGHDK; CDR2 reads SYGVNS. The CDR3 extends over 14 amino acids. V was cut by 7 bases and J by 4 bases, with 14 bases left in between. DNA of the CDR3: TGTGCCAGCATCTGGCAGCGTATAAATCAGCCCCAGCATTTT. Translating it yields CASIWQRINQPQHF.

This clone has a single count. The J gene is TRBJ2-1, the V gene TRBV11-3, with 9 bases lining up with TRBD2. V gave up 5 bases and J gave up 6 bases; unmatched junction bases: 17. The V gene's germline CDR1 is SGHNT and CDR2 YENEEA. The CDR3 covers 18 residues. CDR3 nucleotide sequence: TGTGCCAGCAGCCGTAGCGGGGGCAGCGGGAGGAAGGTCAATGAGCAGTTCTTC. Translated, it gives CASSRSGGSGRKVNEQFF.